The following is a T cell receptor beta chain sequence with its context. This clone was observed a handful of times. The clone's antigen remains unknown. Per-nucleotide qualities are absent, and no much larger clonotype sits a single base away. Other DNA sequences in the same sample also yield this CDR3. Using the deep immunoSEQ assay, multiplex PCR amplified TCR CDR3 regions from genomic DNA. For each cell subset, the extracted genomic DNA was distributed evenly across all wells of several immunoSEQ 96-well plates, and each plate served as one replicate. Each replicate PCR for sorted subsets received around 200 ng genomic DNA, equal to 30,000 or so T cell genomes. Purified libraries were measured with a Qubit 3.0 fluorometer, size-checked on a Bioanalyzer 2100, and measured again with the KAPA Library Quantification kit. Each immunoSEQ 96-well plate was sequenced on its own single-read 150-cycle Illumina NextSeq 550 flow cell. On the authors' methods: Because the immunoSEQ output included only junctional sequences and no quality scores, the filtering could not be the same as the filtering used for full-length reads. To assign V/J genes and CDR3, sequences were annotated against IMGT germline references using PyIR, a Python wrapper for IgBLAST v1.9. Reads were removed for weak V/J assignments (E-value above 1e-6), missing CDR3, stop codons, out-of-frame junctions, or ambiguous translated residues. A V3J clonotype was defined by an identical inferred V gene, J gene, and CDR3 amino acid sequence. The percentage overlap between two repertoires was calculated by dividing the number of shared unique clonotypes by the size of the smaller repertoire. RTK rarefaction, the Chao1 estimator, and Recon v2.1 estimates of unobserved clonotypes were used to assess repertoire richness. Generation probabilities for all TCRbeta clonotypes obtained by the gDNA method from a few donors were computed using OLGA. The immuneACCESS repertoire file appears here via TCRdb, limited to in-frame rearrangements. These files lack a portion of the clones; in checked studies, under half of the deficit traces to unresolved V genes, and the cause of the others is not known. The V and J calls and the clone size are those of that table, but D and trimming were determined from the DNA. This sample comprises hundreds of thousands of clones, 74% of them detected only once. Approximately 1.6% of the sample comes from the top ten.

A distance of 7 bases separates the germline ends of V and J, which lose 0 bases and 4 bases respectively. The CDR3 spans 14 residues, from the cysteine through the phenylalanine. The read is trimmed to its CDR3 DNA, 42 bases read in frame from base 1. In the germline V gene, CDR1 corresponds to SGHTA and CDR2 to FQGNSA. The donors were healthy, HIV-negative adults who had no recently reported acute infections or vaccinations. All donors were Caucasian adults living in Nashville, Tennessee, USA. CD4+ T cells were enriched by magnetic negative selection, after which naive cells were positively selected on CD45RA and the negative fraction was taken as the memory subset. Blood was collected by leukapheresis, and PBMCs were isolated by Ficoll-Histopaque density gradient centrifugation and then cryopreserved in liquid nitrogen vapor phase. Analytical flow cytometry was used to check the purity and quantity of each magnetically sorted T cell population. From each sorted fraction, genomic DNA was isolated and quantified by UV absorbance on a Nanodrop 2000c.

This sample stems from a study of shared clonotypes between healthy human individuals (dated by TCRdb to 2020 to 2022). Describing the broader study: The cohort comprised two women and three men aged 18 to 49 years. To increase sequencing depth and limit assay-specific biases, different laboratories used diverse techniques to prepare libraries and sequence TCR repertoires. For each donor, CD4 naive and CD4 memory were each run on three plates, CD8 naive on two plates, and CD8 memory on one plate. Between about 0.8 and 9 billion PBMCs per donor were obtained by leukapheresis. To estimate repertoire size and how much clonotypes are shared between individuals, the study performed deep sequencing of blood TCR repertoires from a few healthy adults.

General findings and caveats noted by the study authors: Based on pairwise subsampling, the degree of clonotype sharing among donors was expected to be affected by sequencing depth. Compared with non-shared clonotypes, the clonotypes found in all four sorted-subset donors had higher generation probabilities. When a few donors were compared, the shared fraction of clonotypes was 5% to 6.5% for naive CD4, less than 4% for naive CD8, 2% to 2.5% for memory CD4, and 0.35% to 0.5% for memory CD8. Only blood was sampled, and tissue TCR repertoires likely differ from those in blood. Incomplete sequencing was indicated by rarefaction of sorted-subset datasets, despite the large sequencing depth. Estimated clonotype richness was generally larger for naive than for memory subsets. Because the study included only a small number of donors, the genetic and exposure-history diversity represented was limited.

The source material was memory CD4+ T cells sorted from blood. In light of the paper, this sample's cell subset or site label describes: CD45RA-negative fraction. This sequence was found in a woman in her thirties in good health. Rearrangement joined TRBV7-2 to TRBJ2-1; the D segment could be TRBD2, given 5 matching bases. The DNA sequence follows: TGTGCCAGCAGCTTAGCTAGCGTGTACAATGAGCAGTTCTTC. Protein translation: CASSLASVYNEQFF.